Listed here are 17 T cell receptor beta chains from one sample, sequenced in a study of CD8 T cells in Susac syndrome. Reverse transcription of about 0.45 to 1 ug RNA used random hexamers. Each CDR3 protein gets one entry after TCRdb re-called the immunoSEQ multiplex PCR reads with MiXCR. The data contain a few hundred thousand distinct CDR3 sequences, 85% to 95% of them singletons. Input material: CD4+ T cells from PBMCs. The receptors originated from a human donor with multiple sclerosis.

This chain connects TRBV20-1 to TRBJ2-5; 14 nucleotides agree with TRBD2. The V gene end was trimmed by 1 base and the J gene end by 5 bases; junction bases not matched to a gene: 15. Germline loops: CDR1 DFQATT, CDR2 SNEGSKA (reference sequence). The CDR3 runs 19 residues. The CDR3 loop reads CSARGPLGTSGRVWETQYF. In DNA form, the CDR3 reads TGCAGTGCTAGAGGGCCCTTGGGGACTAGCGGGAGAGTTTGGGAGACCCAGTACTTC.

CDR3 in DNA: TGCGCCAGCAGCTTGAGGGCTAGCGGGGCCTCCTACGAGCAGTACGTC. As protein: CASSLRASGASYEQYV. J is TRBJ2-7 and V is TRBV5-1, with 9 bases lining up with TRBD2. This CDR3 contains 16 residues. Germline values: CDR1 SGHRS, CDR2 YFSETQ. Trimming at V came to 1 base and at J to 0 bases, leaving 5 bases not matched to a gene.

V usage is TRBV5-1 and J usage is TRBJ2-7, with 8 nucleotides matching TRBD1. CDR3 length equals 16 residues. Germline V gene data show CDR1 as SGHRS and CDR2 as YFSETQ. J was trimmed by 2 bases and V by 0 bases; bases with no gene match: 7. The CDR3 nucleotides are TGCGCCAGCAGCTTGGGGCCGGGACAGGATACCTACGAGCAGTACTTC. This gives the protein CASSLGPGQDTYEQYF.

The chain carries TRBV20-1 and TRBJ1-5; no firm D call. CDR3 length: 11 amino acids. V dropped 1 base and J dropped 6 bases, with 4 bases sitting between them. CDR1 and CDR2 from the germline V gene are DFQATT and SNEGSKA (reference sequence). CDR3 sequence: CSARGAQPQHF. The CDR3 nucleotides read TGCAGTGCTAGAGGCGCTCAGCCCCAGCATTTT.

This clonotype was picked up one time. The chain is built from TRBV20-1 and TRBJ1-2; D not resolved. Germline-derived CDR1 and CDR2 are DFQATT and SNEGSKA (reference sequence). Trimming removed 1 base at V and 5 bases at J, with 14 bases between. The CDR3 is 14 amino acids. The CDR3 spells CSARVGAPAYGYTF. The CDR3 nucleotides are TGCAGTGCTAGAGTCGGAGCGCCCGCGTATGGCTACACCTTC.

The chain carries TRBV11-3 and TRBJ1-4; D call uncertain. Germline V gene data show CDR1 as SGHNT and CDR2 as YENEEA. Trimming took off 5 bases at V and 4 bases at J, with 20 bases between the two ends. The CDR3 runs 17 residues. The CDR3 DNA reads TGTGCCAGCAGCCCAGGAAGGAAGACTGAAGATAATGAAAAACTGTTTTTT. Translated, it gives CASSPGRKTEDNEKLFF.

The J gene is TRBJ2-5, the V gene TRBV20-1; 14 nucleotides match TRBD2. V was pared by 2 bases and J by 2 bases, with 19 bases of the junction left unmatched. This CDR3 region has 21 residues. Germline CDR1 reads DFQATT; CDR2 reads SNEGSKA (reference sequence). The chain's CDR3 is CSARLNPNGGLAGARQETQYF. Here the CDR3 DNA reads TGCAGTGCTAGACTTAACCCGAACGGGGGACTAGCGGGGGCCCGGCAAGAGACCCAGTACTTC.

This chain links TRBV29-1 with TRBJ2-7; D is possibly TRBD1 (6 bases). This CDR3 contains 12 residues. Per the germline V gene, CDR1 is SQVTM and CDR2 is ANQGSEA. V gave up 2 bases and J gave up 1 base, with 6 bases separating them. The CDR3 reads CSVETGSYEQYF. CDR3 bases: TGCAGCGTTGAAACAGGGTCCTACGAGCAGTACTTC.

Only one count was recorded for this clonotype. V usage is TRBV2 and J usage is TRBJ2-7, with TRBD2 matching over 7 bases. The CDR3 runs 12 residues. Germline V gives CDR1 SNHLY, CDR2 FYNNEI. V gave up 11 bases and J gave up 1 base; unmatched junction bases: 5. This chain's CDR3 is CAGGGTSYEQYV. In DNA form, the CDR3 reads TGTGCCGGGGGGGGTACTTCCTACGAGCAGTACGTC.

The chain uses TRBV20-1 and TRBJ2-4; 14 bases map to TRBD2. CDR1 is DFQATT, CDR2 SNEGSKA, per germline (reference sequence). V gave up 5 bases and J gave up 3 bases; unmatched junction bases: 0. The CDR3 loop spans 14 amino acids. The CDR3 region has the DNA TGCAGTGCTGGGACTAGCGGGGGCAAAAACATTCAGTACTTC. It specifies CSAGTSGGKNIQYF.

Here the CDR3 reads CASSLRGQRNEQFF. The CDR3, as DNA: TGTGCCAGCAGCTTACGGGGCCAACGGAATGAGCAGTTCTTC. The chain recombines TRBV28 with TRBJ2-1; the D call may be TRBD1 or TRBD2 (5 bases each). Trimming shortened V by 6 bases and J by 7 bases, and 16 bases separated the two germline ends. From germline, CDR1 is MDHEN and CDR2 SYDVKM. CDR3 length: 14 amino acids. Full variable domain (missing parts from reference TRBV28 and TRBJ2-1): DVKVTQSSRYLVKRTGEKVFLECVQDMDHENMFWYRQDPGLGLRLIYFSYDVKMKEKGDIPEGYSVSREKKERFSLILESASTNQTSMYLCASSLRGQRNEQFFGPGTRLTVL.

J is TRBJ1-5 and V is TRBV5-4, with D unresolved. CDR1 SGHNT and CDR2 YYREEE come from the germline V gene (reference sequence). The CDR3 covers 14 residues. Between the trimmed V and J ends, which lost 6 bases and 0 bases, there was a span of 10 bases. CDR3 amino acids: CASNRWGSNQPQHF. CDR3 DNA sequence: TGTGCCAGCAACCGGTGGGGTAGCAATCAGCCCCAGCATTTT. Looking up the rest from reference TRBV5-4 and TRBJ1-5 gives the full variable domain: ETGVTQSPTHLIKTRGQQVTLRCSSQSGHNTVSWYQQALGQGPQFIFQYYREEENGRGNFPPRFSGLQFPNYSSELNVNALELDDSALYLCASNRWGSNQPQHFGDGTRLSIL.

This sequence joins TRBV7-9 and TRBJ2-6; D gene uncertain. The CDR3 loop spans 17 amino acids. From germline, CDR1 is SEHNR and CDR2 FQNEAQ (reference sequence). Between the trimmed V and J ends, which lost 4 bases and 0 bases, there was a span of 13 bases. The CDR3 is CASSSYPNPSGANVLTF. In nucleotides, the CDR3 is TGTGCCAGCAGCTCCTACCCAAACCCCTCTGGGGCCAACGTCCTGACTTTC.

In nucleotides, the CDR3 is TGTGCCAGCGGTAGTTTGGCATGGCTTGGCTACACCTTC. This encodes CASGSLAWLGYTF. The chain combines TRBV28 with TRBJ1-2; D uncertain. From germline, CDR1 is MDHEN and CDR2 SYDVKM. The CDR3 is 13 residues long. V was shortened by 8 bases and J by 7 bases, with 17 bases between the two germline ends.

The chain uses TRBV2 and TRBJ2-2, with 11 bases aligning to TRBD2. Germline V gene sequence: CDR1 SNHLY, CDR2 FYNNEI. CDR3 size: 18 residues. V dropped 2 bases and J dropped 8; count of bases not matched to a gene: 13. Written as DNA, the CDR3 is TGTGCCAGCAGTGAAAAGTCGCCTAGCGGGGGGCCTCTGGGGGAGCTGTTTTTT. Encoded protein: CASSEKSPSGGPLGELFF.

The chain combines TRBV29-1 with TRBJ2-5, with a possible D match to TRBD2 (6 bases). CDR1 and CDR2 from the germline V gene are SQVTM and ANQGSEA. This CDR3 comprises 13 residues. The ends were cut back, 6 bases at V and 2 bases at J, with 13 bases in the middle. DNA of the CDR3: TGCAGCGTATGGGAGGACCCACAAGAGACCCAGTACTTC. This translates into CSVWEDPQETQYF.

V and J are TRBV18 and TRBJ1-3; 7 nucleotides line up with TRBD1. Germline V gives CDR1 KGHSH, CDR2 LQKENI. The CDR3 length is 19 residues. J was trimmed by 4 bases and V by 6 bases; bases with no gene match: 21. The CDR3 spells CASSAAQGQLGSMGNTIYF. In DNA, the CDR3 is TGTGCCAGCTCGGCCGCACAGGGACAGCTCGGCTCTATGGGAAACACCATATATTTT.